The 19 T cell receptor beta chains given below trace back to one sample, sequenced in a study of T cell responses to AZD1222 COVID-19 vaccine. Assay: immunoSEQ multiplex PCR; the TCRdb copy retains only in-frame clones and omits some. The data show about 150,000 clones, more than 90% seen once. Here the sequenced sample was peripheral blood, taken 28 days after the second AZD1222 dose. These receptors were collected from an adult who received the AZD1222 COVID-19 vaccine.

This chain joins TRBV14 and TRBJ1-2; TRBD1 matches at 11 bases. The CDR3 has 16 residues. The junction had 8 bases not matched to a gene; V was cut back by 1 base and J by 7 bases. The V gene's germline CDR1 is SGHDN and CDR2 FVKESK. The CDR3 region is CASSQGWTGGARGYTF. In DNA, the CDR3 is TGTGCCAGCAGCCAAGGGTGGACAGGGGGCGCCCGTGGCTACACCTTC.

This chain links TRBV30 with TRBJ1-1; the D is unclear. Germline V gene lookup returns CDR1 GTSNPN and CDR2 SVGIG (reference sequence). Trimming cost V 0 bases and J 5 bases, with 7 bases left between them. The CDR3 runs 12 residues. In DNA, the CDR3 is TGTGCCTGGAGTGTAGGAGGGACTGAAGCTTTCTTT. The encoded protein is CAWSVGGTEAFF. The full variable domain, with the rest looked up from reference TRBV30 and TRBJ1-1, is SQTIHQWPATLVQPVGSPLSLECTVEGTSNPNLYWYRQAAGRGLQLLFYSVGIGQISSEVPQNLSASRPQDRQFILSSKKLLLSDSGFYLCAWSVGGTEAFFGQGTRLTVV.

This chain uses TRBV10-3 with TRBJ2-1, with 8 bases that match TRBD2. The junction had 15 bases not matched to a gene; V was cut back by 4 bases and J by 7 bases. The CDR3 totals 17 residues. Germline CDR1 and CDR2: ENHRY and SYGVKD. The CDR3 spells CAISATSGGGWGNEQFF. DNA of the CDR3: TGTGCCATCAGTGCTACTAGCGGAGGGGGGTGGGGGAATGAGCAGTTCTTC.

The chain links TRBV5-4 to TRBJ2-7; 8 bases align to TRBD1. CDR1 and CDR2 from the germline V gene are SGHNT and YYREEE (reference sequence). The CDR3 loop spans 15 amino acids. V shed 2 bases and J 5 bases; nucleotides not matched to a gene: 9. The CDR3 nucleotides read TGTGCCAGCAGCTTCGGACAGGGCGGGCTCAACGAGCAGTACTTC. Protein: CASSFGQGGLNEQYF.

The rearrangement links TRBV5-1 to TRBJ2-5; D unclear. Trimming took 5 bases from V and 3 from J, leaving 11 bases between them. This CDR3 has 13 residues. Germline-derived CDR1 and CDR2 are SGHRS and YFSETQ. The chain's CDR3 is CASRPGTEETQYF. The CDR3 DNA is TGCGCCAGCAGACCCGGCACAGAAGAGACCCAGTACTTC.

CDR3 region: CASSASGLEVGKLFF. The CDR3 region has the DNA TGTGCCAGCAGTGCTTCGGGCCTGGAGGTTGGAAAACTGTTTTTT. The chain is built from TRBV2 and TRBJ1-4; no firm D call. CDR1 is SNHLY and CDR2 is FYNNEI in the germline V gene. Trimming shortened V by 4 bases and J by 10 bases, and 19 bases separated the two germline ends. This CDR3 is built from 15 residues.

This clone was picked up a small number of times. This chain links TRBV29-1 with TRBJ1-1; no definite D call. Trimming stripped 3 bases from V and 6 bases from J, with 17 bases between. The CDR3 extends over 14 amino acids. From germline, CDR1 is SQVTM and CDR2 ANQGSEA. The chain's CDR3 is CSVEGLRSGAEAFF. CDR3 coding DNA: TGCAGCGTTGAGGGCCTTAGGAGCGGGGCTGAAGCTTTCTTT.

The chain has TRBV19 and TRBJ2-5; tentative D call: TRBD2 (5 bases). Between the trimmed V and J ends, which lost 7 bases and 2 bases, there was a span of 20 bases. The CDR3 contains 16 residues. CDR1 and CDR2 (germline): LNHDA, SQIVND (reference sequence). The CDR3 nucleotides read TGTGCCAGTACCCCAGCCCGAGCCAGAGGGCAAGAGACCCAGTACTTC. Translated, it gives CASTPARARGQETQYF.

The V and J genes are TRBV30 and TRBJ1-6; D remains unclear. CDR1 GTSNPN and CDR2 SVGIG come from the germline V gene (reference sequence). The CDR3 covers 13 residues. V dropped 2 bases and J dropped 8 bases, with 10 bases sitting between them. Written as DNA, the CDR3 is TGTGCCTGGAGTCCCCTACTCGATTCACCCCTCCACTTT. This translates into CAWSPLLDSPLHF.

The rearrangement links TRBV7-3 to TRBJ1-6, with a tentative D call TRBD1 (6 bases). Germline V CDR1 and CDR2: SGHTA, FQGTGA. This CDR3 has 14 residues. Trimming shortened V by 2 bases and J by 7 bases, and 9 bases separated the two germline ends. The CDR3, as DNA: TGTGCCAGCAGCTTATTACAGGGCAATTCACCCCTCCACTTT. This encodes CASSLLQGNSPLHF. The variable domain in full, with the rest retrieved from reference TRBV7-3 and TRBJ1-6, is GAGVSQTPSNKVTEKGKYVELRCDPISGHTALYWYRQSLGQGPEFLIYFQGTGAADDSGLPNDRFFAVRPEGSVSTLKIQRTERGDSAVYLCASSLLQGNSPLHFGNGTRLTVT.

The rearrangement links TRBV5-1 to TRBJ2-5, with no clear D. Germline V lookup: CDR1 SGHRS, CDR2 YFSETQ. Deletions cut 0 bases from V and 3 bases from J, with 6 bases between. The CDR3 is 13 residues long. CDR3 in DNA: TGCGCCAGCAGCTTGGTGCTAGAAGAGACCCAGTACTTC. The encoded protein is CASSLVLEETQYF.

There are a few counts of this clone. In DNA, the CDR3 is TGCGCCAGCAGCGGGTCCCAGGGGGCAACTAATGAAAAACTGTTTTTT. It encodes CASSGSQGATNEKLFF. The chain links TRBV5-1 to TRBJ1-4, with 7 bases fitting TRBD1. Unmatched junction bases numbered 6, after V lost 4 bases and J lost 0 bases. The germline V gene has CDR1 SGHRS and CDR2 YFSETQ. The CDR3 covers 16 residues.

V and J are TRBV6-5 and TRBJ1-2, with no clear D. Germline values: CDR1 MNHEY, CDR2 SVGAGI. V lost 6 bases and J 0 bases, leaving 14 bases between the germline ends. This CDR3 has 15 amino acids. CDR3 region: CASSGDGEANYGYTF. The DNA of the CDR3 is TGTGCCAGCAGCGGAGACGGAGAAGCTAACTATGGCTACACCTTC.

This chain links TRBV6-5 with TRBJ2-3; possibly TRBD2 for D (6 bases). This CDR3 is built from 15 residues. Germline CDR1 is MNHEY and CDR2 is SVGAGI. With 6 bases removed from V and 1 base from J, the gap between germline ends came to 14 bases. The CDR3 reads CASRPTGTGTDTQYF. DNA of the CDR3: TGTGCCAGCAGACCTACCGGGACTGGCACAGATACGCAGTATTTT.

This clone appeared a single time. The chain combines TRBV6-5 with TRBJ1-4, with 8 bases fitting TRBD1. The CDR3 is 15 residues long. The V segment lost 4 bases and the J segment 7 bases; nucleotides outside the gene matches: 8. Germline V CDR1 and CDR2: MNHEY, SVGAGI. The CDR3 DNA reads as TGTGCCAGCAGTTTCACAGGGACAGGAAGTGAAAAACTGTTTTTT. Translating gives CASSFTGTGSEKLFF.

V usage is TRBV19 and J usage is TRBJ2-7; TRBD2 matches at 13 bases. CDR1 is LNHDA and CDR2 is SQIVND in the germline V gene (reference sequence). Trimming took 4 bases from V and 4 from J; bases not matched to a gene: 4. The CDR3 length is 15 residues. The CDR3 DNA sequence: TGTGCCAGTAGTACAAGGACTAGCGGGAGTTACGAGCAGTACTTC. Translating gives CASSTRTSGSYEQYF.

V usage is TRBV27 and J usage is TRBJ2-5, with a tentative D call TRBD2 (6 bases). This CDR3 has 14 residues. CDR1 is MNHEY, CDR2 SMNVEV, per germline (reference sequence). Deletions cut 5 bases from V and 0 bases from J, with 10 bases between. CDR3 sequence: CASSLRLDQETQYF. CDR3 bases: TGTGCCAGCAGTCTGCGACTAGACCAAGAGACCCAGTACTTC.

V usage is TRBV7-2 and J usage is TRBJ2-2, with 13 bases identical to TRBD2. Germline CDR1 SGHTA, CDR2 FQGNSA. Trimming at V came to 1 base and at J to 0 bases, leaving 2 bases not matched to a gene. The CDR3 runs 18 residues. The CDR3 reads CASSLEGTSGANTGELFF. The CDR3, as DNA: TGTGCCAGCAGCTTAGAGGGGACTAGCGGGGCGAACACCGGGGAGCTGTTTTTT.

The chain carries TRBV7-9 and TRBJ2-7; possible D gene TRBD1, 6 bases. The CDR3 has 16 residues. CDR1 SEHNR and CDR2 FQNEAQ come from the germline V gene (reference sequence). V was clipped by 5 bases and J by 0 bases, with 17 bases between them. CDR3 coding DNA: TGTGCCAGCAGCGGGCTTCCTAGACAGGACTCCTACGAGCAGTACTTC. As protein: CASSGLPRQDSYEQYF. The full variable domain, completed using reference TRBV7-9 and TRBJ2-7, is DTGVSQNPRHKITKRGQNVTFRCDPISEHNRLYWYRQTLGQGPEFLTYFQNEAQLEKSRLLSDRFSAERPKGSFSTLEIQRTEQGDSAMYLCASSGLPRQDSYEQYFGPGTRLTVT.